Listed below are T cell receptor beta chains from one sample, sequenced in a study of OX40 agonist ivuxolimab in advanced cancers. TCRdb's copy holds only in-frame clones and misses some; the assay was immunoSEQ multiplex PCR. Here the sample spans around 75,000 clones, approximately 86% being singletons. Sequenced here: CD4+ or CD8+ T cells sorted from blood, sampled in a trial of the OX40 agonist ivuxolimab. The receptor set was obtained from an adult with an advanced solid tumor such as melanoma, head and neck, liver or kidney cancer. The CDR3 runs from the conserved cysteine through the conserved F or W. The D gene is left open where the match is weak. Clone size is shown for a subset of rows, as once, few, many or a class of expanded clone.

TRBV2,NA,NA,TRBJ2-5,TGTGCCAGCAGTGTCCTACAAGAGACCCAGTACTTC,CASSVLQETQYF
TRBV5-4,NA,NA,TRBJ1-2,TGTGCCAGCAGCTTGGCCCCAGTGGATGAGTATGGCTACACCTTC,CASSLAPVDEYGYTF
TRBV2,NA,NA,TRBJ2-1,TGTGCCAGCAGTGAAAACTCTAACAATGAGCAGTTCTTC,CASSENSNNEQFF
TRBV28,TRBD1,few,TRBJ1-2,TGTGCCAGCAGAACCGGGACAGGGACTATGAGCTACACCTTC,CASRTGTGTMSYTF
TRBV4-1,TRBD2,NA,TRBJ2-7,TGCGCCAGCAGCCAAGATCGGACTAGCGGGAAATACGAGCAGTACTTC,CASSQDRTSGKYEQYF
TRBV28,TRBD2,NA,TRBJ2-5,TGTGCCAGCACCAAACTAGCGGGAGGGGAAGAGACCCAGTACTTC,CASTKLAGGEETQYF
TRBV9,NA,once,TRBJ2-3,TGTGCCAGCAGCGCCGGATCCCTGAGCACAGATACGCAGTATTTT,CASSAGSLSTDTQYF
TRBV30,NA,NA,TRBJ1-1,TGTGCCTGGAGGGCGGGACGGTGGAACACTGAAGCTTTCTTT,CAWRAGRWNTEAFF
TRBV6-6,TRBD1,NA,TRBJ1-5,TGTGCCAGCAGTTCCGGGACAGCAGATCAGCCCCAGCATTTT,CASSSGTADQPQHF
TRBV30,NA,NA,TRBJ2-1,TGTGCCTGGAGTGTTGGCCAGGGGCCCCTCCCTGAGCAGTTCTTC,CAWSVGQGPLPEQFF
TRBV5-5,NA,NA,TRBJ1-4,TGTGCCAGCAGCGCCTCAGGGTCGTCTAATGAAAAACTGTTTTTT,CASSASGSSNEKLFF
TRBV5-4,TRBD1,NA,TRBJ1-5,TGTGCCAGCAGCAATTCGGGACAGGGCGATAGCAATCAGCCCCAGCATTTT,CASSNSGQGDSNQPQHF
TRBV7-9,NA,once,TRBJ2-2,TGTGCCAGCAGCCCGGTGGGGGGCGGAAACACCGGGGAGCTGTTTTTT,CASSPVGGGNTGELFF
TRBV7-2,TRBD1,NA,TRBJ1-1,TGTGCCAGCAGAAGGCGGACAGGGGCGAACACTGAAGCTTTCTTT,CASRRRTGANTEAFF
TRBV7-3,NA,many,TRBJ1-2,TGTGCCAGCAGCTTATCAGGGGAAGGTGGCTACACCTTC,CASSLSGEGGYTF
TRBV5-1,NA,NA,TRBJ2-5,TGCGCCAGCAGCTTGATACGAAAAGAGACCCAGTACTTC,CASSLIRKETQYF
TRBV5-6,TRBD1,NA,TRBJ2-5,TGTGCCAGCAGCTTGGAGGGACAGTTTCAAGAGACCCAGTACTTC,CASSLEGQFQETQYF
TRBV19,TRBD1,NA,TRBJ2-7,TGTGCCAGTAGTAGGCAGGGGGCGGGGCTCGAGCAGTACTTC,CASSRQGAGLEQYF
TRBV7-6,TRBD1,NA,TRBJ1-1,TGTGCCAGCGTCGGACAGGCGAACACTGAAGCTTTCTTT,CASVGQANTEAFF
TRBV4-1,NA,NA,TRBJ1-2,TGCGCCAGCAGCCACGACGGTGTCCAGGTCGGGGGTTTTAATGGCTACACCTTC,CASSHDGVQVGGFNGYTF
TRBV11-3,NA,NA,TRBJ2-2,TGTGCCAGCAGCGCCCGGGACATAAACACCGGGGAGCTGTTTTTT,CASSARDINTGELFF
TRBV4-1,NA,once,TRBJ1-2,TGCGCCAGCAGCCAAGTGGGGGCGATTGTCGGGACAAACTATGGCTACACCTTC,CASSQVGAIVGTNYGYTF
TRBV10-3,TRBD1,NA,TRBJ1-2,TGTGCCGTCGGGACAGGGTATGGCTACACCTTC,CAVGTGYGYTF
TRBV11-2,TRBD2,few,TRBJ2-7,TGTGCCAGCAGCTCTAGCGGGACAGTCTACGAGCAGTACTTC,CASSSSGTVYEQYF
TRBV7-9,NA,few,TRBJ1-1,TGTGCCAGCAGCTCCTCCGGGACAGAAGCTTTCTTT,CASSSSGTEAFF
TRBV19,NA,NA,TRBJ1-2,TGTGCCAGTAGTACGGACCCTGCCGTCTTTCTCAACTATGGCTACACCTTC,CASSTDPAVFLNYGYTF
TRBV19,NA,NA,TRBJ1-1,TGTGCCAGTATTTGGCGGGCTCGAGGTGAAGCTTTCTTT,CASIWRARGEAFF
TRBV30,TRBD1,NA,TRBJ1-2,TGTGCCTGGAGTTGGGTGGACAGGGGCTATGGCTACACCTTC,CAWSWVDRGYGYTF
TRBV14,NA,NA,TRBJ2-1,TGTGCCAGCAGCAAATCCACCGGGGCAGGATCATACAATGAGCAGTTCTTC,CASSKSTGAGSYNEQFF
TRBV19,NA,NA,TRBJ1-1,TGTGCCAGTACCGCCGACACTGAAGCTTTCTTT,CASTADTEAFF
TRBV14,TRBD2,NA,TRBJ2-3,TGTGCCAGCAGCCGGACTAGCAGACGACTCACAGATACGCAGTATTTT,CASSRTSRRLTDTQYF
TRBV6-6,NA,NA,TRBJ2-2,TGTGCCAGCAGTTATGGCGGTAACACCGGGGAGCTGTTTTTT,CASSYGGNTGELFF
TRBV7-3,NA,NA,TRBJ2-3,TGTGCCAGCAGCTTAACAGGGGGAAGGGGCGGAGATACGCAGTATTTT,CASSLTGGRGGDTQYF
TRBV7-9,NA,NA,TRBJ1-2,TGTGCCAGCAGCCGGGGTACGGGATCATATGGCTACACCTTC,CASSRGTGSYGYTF
TRBV2,TRBD2,NA,TRBJ2-4,TGTGCCAGCAGTGGACGGGGGGACTTCATTCAGTACTTC,CASSGRGDFIQYF
TRBV7-8,NA,NA,TRBJ2-2,TGTGCCAGCAGCTTAGATGGGACTGTGAACACCGGGGAGCTGTTTTTT,CASSLDGTVNTGELFF
TRBV7-3,NA,NA,TRBJ2-2,TGTGCCAGCAGCTTAACGGAGACCGGGGAGCTGTTTTTT,CASSLTETGELFF
TRBV6-6,TRBD2,NA,TRBJ2-3,TGTGCCAGCAGTTACGGGAATAGCGGGAGGGCAGATACGCAGTATTTT,CASSYGNSGRADTQYF
TRBV28,NA,NA,TRBJ2-2,TGTGCCATTCCCAGGACCGGGACCGGGGAGCTGTTTTTT,CAIPRTGTGELFF
TRBV7-8,NA,NA,TRBJ2-3,TGTGCCAGCAGCTTAGCGGTTTTAGATACGCAGTATTTT,CASSLAVLDTQYF
TRBV18,TRBD1,NA,TRBJ1-1,TGTGCCAGCTCCCCCGGGACAGGGAACACTGAAGCTTTCTTT,CASSPGTGNTEAFF
TRBV7-2,NA,NA,TRBJ1-5,TGTGCCAGCAGCCCCACCGGGCGCAATCAGCCCCAGCATTTT,CASSPTGRNQPQHF
TRBV2,NA,NA,TRBJ1-1,TGTGCCAGCAGTGACCTGGGGACTGAAGCTTTCTTT,CASSDLGTEAFF
TRBV16,NA,NA,TRBJ2-5,TGTGCCAGCAGCCAATCGGGAGAGACCCAGTACTTC,CASSQSGETQYF
TRBV2,NA,NA,TRBJ1-2,TGTGCCAGCAGTGAACTAGTCAGGGTCTATGGCTACACCTTC,CASSELVRVYGYTF
TRBV6-1,NA,NA,TRBJ2-7,TGTGCCAGCATAGTGGGGGGAACCTACGAGCAGTACTTC,CASIVGGTYEQYF